This T cell receptor beta chain was profiled in a study of tumor and adjacent non-tumor tissue in lung cancer. Study-wide points: Top 100 clones took a larger repertoire share in normal lung. TCR diversity was significantly greater in tumor than normal lung tissue. Patients with more diverse tumor TCRs had worse survival.

Three rounds of nested PCR, following a modified ARM-PCR protocol, produced the TCRbeta library. TCRdb analysed the multiplex PCR reads with MiXCR anew, one entry per CDR3 protein. The sample lists about 93,000 distinct CDR3 sequences; 67% were seen once. Many counts were recorded for this clonotype. Its antigen is unknown. This CDR3 is built from 16 residues. Germline values: CDR1 SGHNT, CDR2 YYREEE (reference sequence). The V and J ends lost 3 bases and 7 bases, in that order; junction bases with no gene match: 11. No cell sorting was done before RNA was extracted from the tissue. This chain joins TRBV5-4 and TRBJ1-2; 11 bases fit TRBD1. The clonotype was recovered from a man aged 60 to 69 with non-small cell lung cancer. Sequencing input: lung tumor tissue. CDR3 sequence: CASSSNGGQGGGGYTF. CDR3 bases: TGTGCCAGCAGCTCGAATGGGGGACAGGGGGGCGGTGGCTACACCTTC.